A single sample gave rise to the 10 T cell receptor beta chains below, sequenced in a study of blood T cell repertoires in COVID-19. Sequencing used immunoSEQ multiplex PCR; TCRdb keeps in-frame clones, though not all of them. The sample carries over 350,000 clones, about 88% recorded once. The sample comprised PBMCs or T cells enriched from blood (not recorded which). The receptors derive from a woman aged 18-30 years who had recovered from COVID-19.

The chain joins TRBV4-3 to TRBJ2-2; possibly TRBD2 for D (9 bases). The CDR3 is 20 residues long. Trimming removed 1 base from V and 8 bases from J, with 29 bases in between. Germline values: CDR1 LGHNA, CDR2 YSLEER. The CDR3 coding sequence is TGCGCCAGCAGCCAAGCAGGGGGCAATGGGCTAGCGGGGATAAGTGGGGAGCTGTTTTTT. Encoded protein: CASSQAGGNGLAGISGELFF.

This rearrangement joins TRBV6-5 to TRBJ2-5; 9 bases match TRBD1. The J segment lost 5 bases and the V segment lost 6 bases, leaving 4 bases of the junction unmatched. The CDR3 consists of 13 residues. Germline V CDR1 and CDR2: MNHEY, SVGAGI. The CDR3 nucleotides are TGTGCCAGCAGAACAGGGGGCCGGGAGACCCAGTACTTC. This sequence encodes CASRTGGRETQYF.

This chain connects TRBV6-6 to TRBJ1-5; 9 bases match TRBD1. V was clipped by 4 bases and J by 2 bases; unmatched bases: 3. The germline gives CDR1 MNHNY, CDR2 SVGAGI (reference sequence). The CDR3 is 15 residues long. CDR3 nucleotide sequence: TGTGCCAGCAGTTTCCGGACAGGGGGCAATCAGCCCCAGCATTTT. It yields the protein CASSFRTGGNQPQHF.

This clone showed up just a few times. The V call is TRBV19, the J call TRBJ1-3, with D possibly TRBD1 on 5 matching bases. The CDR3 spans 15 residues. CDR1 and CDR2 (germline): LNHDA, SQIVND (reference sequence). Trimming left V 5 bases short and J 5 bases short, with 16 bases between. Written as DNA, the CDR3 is TGTGCCAGTAGTCCTCGACAGCCCCACCGAAACACCATATATTTT. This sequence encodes CASSPRQPHRNTIYF.

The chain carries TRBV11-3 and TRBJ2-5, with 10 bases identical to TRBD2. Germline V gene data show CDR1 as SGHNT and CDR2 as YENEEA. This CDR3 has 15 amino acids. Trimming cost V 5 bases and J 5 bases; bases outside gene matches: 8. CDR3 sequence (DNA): TGTGCCAGCAGCCCCGGGACTAGCGTTCCGGAGACCCAGTACTTC. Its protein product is CASSPGTSVPETQYF. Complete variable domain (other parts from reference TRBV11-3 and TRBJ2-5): EAGVVQSPRYKIIEKKQPVAFWCNPISGHNTLYWYLQNLGQGPELLIRYENEEAVDDSQLPKDRFSAERLKGVDSTLKIQPAELGDSAVYLCASSPGTSVPETQYFGPGTRLLVL.

The CDR3 nucleotides are TGTGCCAGCAGTGCCTCTAGGAGCTACTTC. This sequence encodes CASSASRSYF. The chain recombines TRBV25-1 with TRBJ2-7; no firm D call. Germline V gives CDR1 MGHDK, CDR2 SYGVNS. The V gene lost 4 bases and the J gene lost 13 bases, with 11 bases spanning the gap. The CDR3 is made up of 10 amino acids.

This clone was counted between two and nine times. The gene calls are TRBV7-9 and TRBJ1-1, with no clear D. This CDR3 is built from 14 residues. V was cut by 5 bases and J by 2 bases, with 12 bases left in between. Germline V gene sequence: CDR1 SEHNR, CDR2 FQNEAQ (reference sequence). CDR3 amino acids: CASSPRGDNTEAFF. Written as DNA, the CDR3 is TGTGCCAGCAGCCCCCGCGGGGATAACACTGAAGCTTTCTTT.

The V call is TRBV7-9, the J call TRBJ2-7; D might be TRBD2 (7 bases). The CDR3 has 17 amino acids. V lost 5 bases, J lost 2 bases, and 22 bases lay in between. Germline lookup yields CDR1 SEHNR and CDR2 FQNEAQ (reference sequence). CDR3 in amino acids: CASSLSPRGGFPYEQYF. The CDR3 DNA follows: TGTGCCAGCAGCCTATCCCCTAGGGGGGGTTTTCCCTACGAGCAGTACTTC. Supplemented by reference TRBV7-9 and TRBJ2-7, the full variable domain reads DTGVSQNPRHKITKRGQNVTFRCDPISEHNRLYWYRQTLGQGPEFLTYFQNEAQLEKSRLLSDRFSAERPKGSFSTLEIQRTEQGDSAMYLCASSLSPRGGFPYEQYFGPGTRLTVT.

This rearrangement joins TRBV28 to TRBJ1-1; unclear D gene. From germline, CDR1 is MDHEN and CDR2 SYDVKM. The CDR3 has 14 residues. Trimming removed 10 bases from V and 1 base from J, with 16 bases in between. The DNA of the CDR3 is TGTGCCACTCTTGCGGGCAGGAGGAACACTGAAGCTTTCTTT. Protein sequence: CATLAGRRNTEAFF.

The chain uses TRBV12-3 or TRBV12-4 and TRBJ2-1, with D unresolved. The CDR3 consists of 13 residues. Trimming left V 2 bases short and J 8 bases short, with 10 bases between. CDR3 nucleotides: TGTGCCAGCAGTTTAAGGCGGTGGGATGAGCAGTTCTTC. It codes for CASSLRRWDEQFF.